This T cell receptor beta chain was recorded in a study of T cell responses to AZD1222 COVID-19 vaccine. Overall study results and limits: Nearly half of spike-specific TCRs reportedly target unmutated variant regions. Spike-specific TCR breadth and depth went up after people got two AZD1222 doses. Seropositive at baseline were only a handful of AZD1222 recipients.

With regard to this clone: The antigen is undetermined.

Germline V gene sequence: CDR1 MNHEY, CDR2 SMNVEV (reference sequence). The CDR3 has 13 residues. The V end was cut by 8 bases, the J end by 5 bases, with 15 bases between. Using immunoSEQ multiplex PCR, the repertoire was profiled, and TCRdb retains in-frame clones only, with some absent. This sample has about 140,000 clones, with over 85% found just once. This TCR came from an adult in good health. This chain connects TRBV27 to TRBJ1-1; D perhaps matches TRBD1 (6 bases). The sequenced sample was peripheral blood, obtained on day 0 of AZD1222 vaccination. CDR3: CASAYRAGTEAFF. In DNA form, the CDR3 reads TGTGCCAGCGCCTACAGGGCCGGGACTGAAGCTTTCTTT.